Below are 10 T cell receptor beta chains sequenced from a single sample in a study of T cell responses to AZD1222 COVID-19 vaccine. The repertoire was sequenced with immunoSEQ multiplex PCR; TCRdb's copy has only in-frame clones and lacks some. This sample has 100,000 to 120,000 clones, with approximately 90% found just once. The starting material was peripheral blood, obtained on day 0 of AZD1222 vaccination. Every receptor here comes from an adult in good health.

The chain has TRBV7-6 and TRBJ1-2; D is possibly TRBD1 (6 bases). Germline V CDR1 and CDR2: SGHVS, FNYEAQ. The length of the CDR3 is 17 residues. Trimming shortened V by 1 base and J by 8 bases, and 23 bases separated the two germline ends. CDR3 region: CASSLGAGAMIRSGYTF. The CDR3 DNA reads TGTGCCAGCAGCTTAGGTGCGGGGGCGATGATCCGGAGCGGCTACACCTTC.

This chain links TRBV19 with TRBJ1-5, with 7 nucleotides matching TRBD1. The CDR3 is 18 amino acids. Germline V gene data show CDR1 as LNHDA and CDR2 as SQIVND (reference sequence). V lost 3 bases, J lost 2 bases, and 13 bases stayed unmatched. The CDR3 loop reads CASSIYRGDRFGNQPQHF. The DNA of the CDR3 is TGTGCCAGTAGTATTTACAGGGGAGACCGATTTGGCAATCAGCCCCAGCATTTT. Drawing the rest from reference TRBV19 and TRBJ1-5, the complete variable domain is DGGITQSPKYLFRKEGQNVTLSCEQNLNHDAMYWYRQDPGQGLRLIYYSQIVNDFQKGDIAEGYSVSREKKESFPLTVTSAQKNPTAFYLCASSIYRGDRFGNQPQHFGDGTRLSIL.

This clone was observed a single time. The V and J genes are TRBV7-2 and TRBJ1-2, with 7 positions matching TRBD1. Germline V lookup: CDR1 SGHTA, CDR2 FQGNSA. J gave up 5 bases and V 5 bases, and 11 bases lay outside the gene matches. CDR3 length: 15 amino acids. CDR3: CASSPASRGGYGYTF. In DNA form, the CDR3 reads TGTGCCAGCAGCCCAGCCTCCAGGGGGGGTTATGGCTACACCTTC. Variable domain in full (rest from reference TRBV7-2 and TRBJ1-2): GAGVSQSPSNKVTEKGKDVELRCDPISGHTALYWYRQSLGQGLEFLIYFQGNSAPDKSGLPSDRFSAERTGGSVSTLTIQRTQQEDSAVYLCASSPASRGGYGYTFGSGTRLTVV.

The table lists this clone with a count of one. The chain links TRBV5-1 to TRBJ2-5; no reliable D call. Trimming shortened V by 3 bases and J by 1 base, and 13 bases separated the two germline ends. This CDR3 has 15 residues. The germline gives CDR1 SGHRS, CDR2 YFSETQ. DNA of the CDR3: TGCGCCAGCAGCTCCAAGGTACGGAGCCAAGAGACCCAGTACTTC. Its protein is CASSSKVRSQETQYF. Drawing the rest from reference TRBV5-1 and TRBJ2-5, the complete variable domain is KAGVTQTPRYLIKTRGQQVTLSCSPISGHRSVSWYQQTPGQGLQFLFEYFSETQRNKGNFPGRFSGRQFSNSRSEMNVSTLELGDSALYLCASSSKVRSQETQYFGPGTRLLVL.

The chain combines TRBV28 with TRBJ1-6, with unresolved D. The ends were cut back, 4 bases at V and 7 bases at J, with 14 bases in the middle. Germline V lookup: CDR1 MDHEN, CDR2 SYDVKM. The CDR3 is 15 amino acids. CDR3 protein: CASSSDTGGNSPLHF. DNA for the CDR3: TGTGCCAGCAGTTCCGACACGGGTGGGAATTCACCCCTCCACTTT.

This rearrangement joins TRBV28 to TRBJ1-5; 9 nucleotides line up with TRBD1. The V gene end was trimmed by 4 bases and the J gene end by 5 bases; junction bases not matched to a gene: 9. Germline-derived CDR1 and CDR2 are MDHEN and SYDVKM. The CDR3 extends over 16 amino acids. The CDR3 DNA is TGTGCCAGCAGTTCCCTTTCACAGGGGGCATATCAGCCCCAGCATTTT. This gives the protein CASSSLSQGAYQPQHF.

V and J are TRBV12-3 or TRBV12-4 and TRBJ1-2; D call uncertain. Trimming took off 6 bases at V and 1 base at J, with 9 bases between the two ends. The CDR3 sequence is 13 residues long. As DNA, the CDR3 is TGTGCCAGCAGCCTCCAGCGTAACTATGGCTACACCTTC. Translating gives CASSLQRNYGYTF.

This clone has just a few counts. The CDR3 nucleotides read TGTGCCAGCAGCGTAGTGGGGACTAGCGGGAACAATGAGCAGTTCTTC. Its translation is CASSVVGTSGNNEQFF. The chain links TRBV9 to TRBJ2-1; 13 nucleotides align to TRBD2. This CDR3 region has 16 residues. J was trimmed by 5 bases and V by 0 bases; bases with no gene match: 2. Germline CDR1 is SGDLS and CDR2 is YYNGEE.

In this sample, this clone turned up a few times. J is TRBJ2-1 and V is TRBV3-1 (or the pseudogene TRBV3-2); D is perhaps TRBD2 (6 bases). V lost 3 bases and J lost 10, with 16 bases in between. The CDR3 contains 14 residues. The V gene's germline CDR1 is LGHDT and CDR2 YNNKEL (reference sequence). Here the CDR3 DNA reads TGTGCCAGCAGCCATGGAGGTATTCGGGAGGAGCAGTTCTTC. Its translation: CASSHGGIREEQFF.

This clone was detected only a few times. This sequence joins TRBV15 and TRBJ1-3, with a possible D match to TRBD1 (5 bases). Trimming left V 0 bases short and J 0 bases short, with 12 bases between. This CDR3 is 17 amino acids long. Germline values: CDR1 LNHNV, CDR2 YYDKDF (reference sequence). The CDR3 loop is CATSRDRGGDSGNTIYF. In nucleotides, the CDR3 is TGTGCCACCAGCAGAGATAGGGGAGGGGACTCTGGAAACACCATATATTTT. The variable domain in full, with the rest retrieved from reference TRBV15 and TRBJ1-3, is DAMVIQNPRYQVTQFGKPVTLSCSQTLNHNVMYWYQQKSSQAPKLLFHYYDKDFNNEADTPDNFQSRRPNTSFCFLDIRSPGLGDTAMYLCATSRDRGGDSGNTIYFGEGSWLTVV.